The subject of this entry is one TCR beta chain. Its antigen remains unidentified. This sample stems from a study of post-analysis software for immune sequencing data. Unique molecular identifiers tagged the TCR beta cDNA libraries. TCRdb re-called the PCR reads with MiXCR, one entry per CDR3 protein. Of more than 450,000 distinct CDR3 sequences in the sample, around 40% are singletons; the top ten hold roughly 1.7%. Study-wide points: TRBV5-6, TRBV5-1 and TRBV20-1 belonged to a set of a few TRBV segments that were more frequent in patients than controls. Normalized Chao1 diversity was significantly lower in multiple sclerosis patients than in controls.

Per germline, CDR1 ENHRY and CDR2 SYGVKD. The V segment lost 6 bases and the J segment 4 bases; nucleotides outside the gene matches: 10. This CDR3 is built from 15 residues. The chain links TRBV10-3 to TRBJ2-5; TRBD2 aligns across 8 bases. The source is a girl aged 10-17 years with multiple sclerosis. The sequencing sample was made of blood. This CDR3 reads CAISVAGSMGETQYF. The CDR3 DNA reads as TGTGCCATCAGCGTAGCGGGATCTATGGGAGAGACCCAGTACTTC.